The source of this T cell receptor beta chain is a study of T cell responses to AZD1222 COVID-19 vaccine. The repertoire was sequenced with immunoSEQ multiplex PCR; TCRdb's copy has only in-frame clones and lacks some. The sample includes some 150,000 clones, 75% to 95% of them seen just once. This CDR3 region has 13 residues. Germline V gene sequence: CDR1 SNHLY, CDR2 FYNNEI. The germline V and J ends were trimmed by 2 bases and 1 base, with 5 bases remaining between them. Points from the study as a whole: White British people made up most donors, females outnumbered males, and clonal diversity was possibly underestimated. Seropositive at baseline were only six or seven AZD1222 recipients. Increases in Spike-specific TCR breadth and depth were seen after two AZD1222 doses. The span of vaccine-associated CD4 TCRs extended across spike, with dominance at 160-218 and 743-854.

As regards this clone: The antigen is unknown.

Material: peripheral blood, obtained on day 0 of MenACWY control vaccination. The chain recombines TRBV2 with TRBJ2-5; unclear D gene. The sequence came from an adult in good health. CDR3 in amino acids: CASSELLQETQYF. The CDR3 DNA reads TGTGCCAGCAGTGAATTACTCCAAGAGACCCAGTACTTC.